This TCR beta chain was recorded in a study of identical twins. Study results and caveats: There was more out-of-frame TCR alpha sharing in monozygotic twins than models estimated. Insertions were fewer in abundant cord blood beta clonotypes, whereas memory repertoires showed none of this pattern.

Trimming cost V 5 bases and J 3 bases; bases outside gene matches: 13. CDR1 and CDR2 from the germline V gene are SEHNR and FQNEAQ (reference sequence). The CDR3 extends over 17 amino acids. This clonotype has a count of ten or more. Its target is unknown. TCRdb processed the 5' RACE reads anew with MiXCR; each CDR3 protein has one entry. The data show 200,000 to 300,000 distinct CDR3 sequences, with about 10% seen just once and 10% held by the top ten. The source of this sequence is a man aged 50-60 years in good health. V usage is TRBV7-9 and J usage is TRBJ2-4; 7 bases align to TRBD1. Sequencing was carried out using memory T cells sorted from blood. The CDR3 bases are TGTGCCAGCAGCCGAGGACAGGCAAGCTCGGGCAAAAACATTCAGTACTTC. Its translation is CASSRGQASSGKNIQYF.